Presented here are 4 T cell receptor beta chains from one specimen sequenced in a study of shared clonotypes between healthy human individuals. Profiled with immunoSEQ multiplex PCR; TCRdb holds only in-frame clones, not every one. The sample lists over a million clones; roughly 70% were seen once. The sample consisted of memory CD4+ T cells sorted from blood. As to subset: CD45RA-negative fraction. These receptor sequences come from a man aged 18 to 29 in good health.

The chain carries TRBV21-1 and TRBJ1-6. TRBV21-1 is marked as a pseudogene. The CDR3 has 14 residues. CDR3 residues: CAGPHGRGNSPLHF. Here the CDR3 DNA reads TGTGCCGGCCCTCATGGTCGGGGCAATTCACCCCTCCACTTT.

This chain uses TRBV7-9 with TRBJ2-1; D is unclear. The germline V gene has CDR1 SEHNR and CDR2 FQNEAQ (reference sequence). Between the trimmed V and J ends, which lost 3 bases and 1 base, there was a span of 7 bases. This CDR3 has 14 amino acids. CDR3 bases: TGTGCCAGCAGCTTGGGCATTTCCTACAATGAGCAGTTCTTC. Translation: CASSLGISYNEQFF. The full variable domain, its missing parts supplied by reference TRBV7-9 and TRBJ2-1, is DTGVSQNPRHKITKRGQNVTFRCDPISEHNRLYWYRQTLGQGPEFLTYFQNEAQLEKSRLLSDRFSAERPKGSFSTLEIQRTEQGDSAMYLCASSLGISYNEQFFGPGTRLTVL.

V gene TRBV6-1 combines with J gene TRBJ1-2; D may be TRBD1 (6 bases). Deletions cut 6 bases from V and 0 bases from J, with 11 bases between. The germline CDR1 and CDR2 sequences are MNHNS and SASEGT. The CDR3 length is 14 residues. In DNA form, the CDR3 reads TGTGCCAGCAGCAGGGGATCGGCTAACTATGGCTACACCTTC. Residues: CASSRGSANYGYTF.

The CDR3 reads CASSPQVWDTQYF. The DNA of the CDR3 is TGCGCCAGCAGCCCCCAGGTCTGGGATACGCAGTATTTT. The rearrangement links TRBV4-3 to TRBJ2-3; D is unclear. Trimming took off 4 bases at V and 6 bases at J, with 11 bases between the two ends. The CDR3 is made up of 13 amino acids. CDR1 and CDR2 (germline): LGHNA, YSLEER.